This paragraph covers one T cell receptor beta chain sequence. Its target is not known. Measured with immunoSEQ multiplex PCR; TCRdb has only the in-frame clones, and not every one. The sample lists 77,000 or so clones, over 85% seen once, with around 0.51% in the top ten. This specimen belongs to a study of graft-versus-host responses after intestinal transplantation. Germline V CDR1 and CDR2: MNHEY, SMNVEV (reference sequence). The V end lost 2 bases, the J end lost 5 bases, and 9 bases lay between the germline ends. The CDR3 has 14 amino acids. The sequence was collected from a human donor who received an intestinal transplant. V gene TRBV27 combines with J gene TRBJ2-2; TRBD2 might be the D (5 bases). The material sequenced was unstimulated CD8+ T cells sorted from spleen or lymph node cells, taken before intestinal transplant. The CDR3 is CASSLLLETGELFF. The CDR3 DNA sequence: TGTGCCAGCAGTTTACTACTAGAGACCGGGGAGCTGTTTTTT.